The 9 T cell receptor beta chains presented below share a single source sample, sequenced in a study of human T cells and chemical hapten exposure. This sample's time point: patch test 3, about 24 weeks after DPC sensitization. Treatment meaning: therapeutic diphenylcyclopropenone sensitization with weekly scalp DPC. TCRdb called the RACE reads again in MiXCR, with one record for every CDR3 protein. Seen here are under 200,000 distinct CDR3 sequences, 25% to 35% observed once, and the top ten hold 2.1%. Material: whole blood, obtained in connection with sensitization to the hapten diphenylcyclopropenone (DPC). The origin of the receptors is a woman aged 18-29 years with alopecia areata. Some clones in this sample may be carry-over from other donors' samples.

This CDR3 is CASSKTSGRFF. CDR3 sequence (DNA): TGTGCCAGCAGTAAGACTAGCGGGAGGTTCTTC. The V call is TRBV6-2 or TRBV6-3, the J call TRBJ2-1; TRBD2 agrees at 12 bases. CDR1 is MNHEY, CDR2 SVGEGT, per germline. Germline trimming cut 5 bases from V and 15 bases from J; bases unmatched to any gene: 2. The CDR3 contains 11 residues.

This clonotype has a handful of counts. The V gene is TRBV20-1, the J gene TRBJ1-1; D call uncertain. V shed 6 bases and J shed 2 bases, with 16 bases lying between them. The germline gives CDR1 DFQATT, CDR2 SNEGSKA (reference sequence). The CDR3 has 14 amino acids. CDR3 residues: CSAGGSTTNTEAFF. CDR3 nucleotide sequence: TGCAGTGCCGGAGGGTCCACGACAAACACTGAAGCTTTCTTT.

The gene calls are TRBV7-2 and TRBJ2-7; no clear D. CDR3 length: 15 amino acids. From germline, CDR1 is SGHTA and CDR2 FQGNSA. Trimming shortened V by 5 bases and J by 5 bases, and 19 bases separated the two germline ends. The CDR3 sequence: CASSPRQGGIHEQYF. The CDR3 DNA follows: TGTGCCAGCAGCCCCAGACAAGGTGGAATCCACGAGCAGTACTTC.

The V call is TRBV7-9, the J call TRBJ1-1; D perhaps matches TRBD1 (5 bases). The ends were cut back, 3 bases at V and 9 bases at J, with 8 bases in the middle. The germline CDR1 and CDR2 sequences are SEHNR and FQNEAQ (reference sequence). The CDR3 is 11 residues long. The CDR3 here is CASSLEDKAFF. The CDR3, as DNA: TGTGCCAGCAGCTTGGAGGACAAAGCTTTCTTT.

This clonotype turned up a few times. The chain uses TRBV29-1 and TRBJ2-7; D gene ambiguous. The CDR3 extends over 13 amino acids. Germline-derived CDR1 and CDR2 are SQVTM and ANQGSEA. Trimming removed 4 bases at V and 0 bases at J, with 10 bases between. In nucleotides, the CDR3 is TGCAGCGTTGTGTTACAGCTCTCCTACGAGCAGTACTTC. It specifies CSVVLQLSYEQYF.

The table lists this clonotype with a few counts. V is TRBV11-2 and J is TRBJ1-1; tentatively, D is TRBD1 (5 bases). The CDR3 is 15 residues long. Trimming left V 5 bases short and J 4 bases short, with 17 bases between. Germline CDR1 reads SGHAT; CDR2 reads FQNNGV. The CDR3: CASSHPDGGGTEAFF. DNA of the CDR3: TGTGCCAGCAGCCACCCGGATGGCGGGGGCACTGAAGCTTTCTTT.

The CDR3 DNA is TGTGCCAGCAGCACAAATCGGCAGGCGGAAGCTTTCTTT. This encodes CASSTNRQAEAFF. The chain uses TRBV11-2 and TRBJ1-1; D is undetermined. Germline V gives CDR1 SGHAT, CDR2 FQNNGV. This CDR3 comprises 13 residues. The V gene lost 5 bases and the J gene lost 8 bases, with 15 bases spanning the gap. Variable domain in full (rest from reference TRBV11-2 and TRBJ1-1): EAGVAQSPRYKIIEKRQSVAFWCNPISGHATLYWYQQILGQGPKLLIQFQNNGVVDDSQLPKDRFSAERLKGVDSTLKIQPAKLEDSAVYLCASSTNRQAEAFFGQGTRLTVV.

V and J are TRBV4-2 and TRBJ1-4; D not resolved. The CDR3 consists of 14 residues. CDR1 LGHNA and CDR2 YNFKEQ come from the germline V gene. V gave up 3 bases and J gave up 0 bases, with 5 bases separating them. In DNA form, the CDR3 reads TGTGCCAGCAGCCAGCTGGCAACTAATGAAAAACTGTTTTTT. Its protein product is CASSQLATNEKLFF.

The CDR3 DNA follows: TGCGCCAGCAGCCTCCTCCGGGACATTGCCTACGAGCAGTACTTC. Translated, it gives CASSLLRDIAYEQYF. The chain has TRBV4-1 and TRBJ2-7; weak D call: TRBD1 (6 bases). The ends were cut back, 4 bases at V and 2 bases at J, with 15 bases in the middle. Germline V gene data show CDR1 as MGHRA and CDR2 as YSYEKL. The CDR3 runs 15 residues.